A selection of T cell receptor beta chains follows, all from one sample in a study of metastatic and nonmetastatic thyroid tumors. TCRdb reanalyzed the PCR reads via MiXCR. The sample contains 50,000 to 70,000 clones, about 3.8% of which appear only once. Sequences were obtained from blood. The receptors originated from a female donor with papillary thyroid cancer or a benign thyroid nodule (not recorded which). Some clones in this sample may be carry-over from other donors' samples. The CDR3 runs from the conserved cysteine through the conserved F or W. D genes are given only for firm matches. A clone size is listed for some rows: how often the clone was seen (once, few, many), or a class if it is expanded.

-	TRBJ2-2	TRBV27	-	TGTGCCAGCAGCGGGGTCATTGGCGGTGAGCTGTTTTTT	CASSGVIGGELFF
-	TRBJ1-3	TRBV5-1	-	TGCGCCAGCAGCCAGGGTCTCTCTGGAAACACCATATATTTT	CASSQGLSGNTIYF
-	TRBJ2-1	TRBV12-3/TRBV12-4	-	TGTGCCAGCAGTTTCATACCCGGCGATGAGCAGTTCTTC	CASSFIPGDEQFF
TRBD2	TRBJ2-7	TRBV5-1	many	TGCGCCAGCAAGTGGACTAGCGGGAGTGACGAGCAGTACTTC	CASKWTSGSDEQYF
-	TRBJ1-1	TRBV12-3/TRBV12-4	many	TGTGCCAGCAGTAAACCTCGTACAGAGAACACTGAAGCTTTCTTT	CASSKPRTENTEAFF
-	TRBJ2-7	TRBV20-1	many	TGCAGTGCTAAGACAGGTTTGGGGTCCTACGAGCAGTACTTC	CSAKTGLGSYEQYF
-	TRBJ2-7	TRBV5-1	few	TGCGCCAGCAGACCGGGACGGTCGGCTTACGAGCAGTACTTC	CASRPGRSAYEQYF
-	TRBJ1-2	TRBV5-1	few	TGCGCCAGCAGCTTGGTAGCTTCGACGGGAGAAGGCTACACCTTC	CASSLVASTGEGYTF
TRBD2	TRBJ2-1	TRBV4-1	many	TGCGCCAGCAGCCAAGACCCACAGGGACTAGCGGGCTACAATGAGCAGTTCTTC	CASSQDPQGLAGYNEQFF
-	TRBJ1-2	TRBV27	many	TGTGCCAGCAGTCCGACTGATAACTATGGCTACACCTTC	CASSPTDNYGYTF
-	TRBJ1-2	TRBV10-3	few	TGTGCCATCAGTGGAGGGCAGGGAATTGACTATGGCTACACCTTC	CAISGGQGIDYGYTF
-	TRBJ2-5	TRBV3-1	many	TGTGCCAGCAGGACCTCCTGGGGAGGAGAGACCCAGTACTTC	CASRTSWGGETQYF
TRBD2	TRBJ2-1	TRBV5-5	few	TGTGCCAGCAGCTTGGCCCCGGGACTAGTTGGTGACAATGAGCAATTCTTC	CASSLAPGLVGDNEQFF
TRBD1	TRBJ1-1	TRBV18	-	TGTGCCAGCTCACCAATAGGGACAGGGGGGACTGAAGCTTTCTTT	CASSPIGTGGTEAFF
-	TRBJ1-2	TRBV27	many	TGTGCCAGCAGCCCGACCGGGTTCAATGGCTACACCTTC	CASSPTGFNGYTF
TRBD1	TRBJ1-1	TRBV12-3/TRBV12-4	few	TGTGCCAGCAGTTCCGGGACAGGGTTCATGAACACTGAAGCTTTCTTT	CASSSGTGFMNTEAFF
TRBD1	TRBJ1-2	TRBV7-9	many	TGTGCCAGCAGACTGCCCGGGACAGGCTATGGCTACACCTTC	CASRLPGTGYGYTF
TRBD1	TRBJ2-7	TRBV28	many	TGTGCCAGCAGTTTATCCGGAGACAGGGACTCCTACGAGCAGTACTTC	CASSLSGDRDSYEQYF
-	TRBJ2-2	TRBV30	-	TGTGCCCTGAGTTGGGGAATCGGGGAGCTGTTTTTT	CALSWGIGELFF
-	TRBJ1-5	TRBV4-1	-	TGCGCCAGCAGCCTTGAGGGGTATACCGGCCAGCCCCAGCATTTT	CASSLEGYTGQPQHF
TRBD1	TRBJ1-5	TRBV6-5	few	TGTGCCAGCAGTTATTTATTCGGGGCCGGGGACAGTAGCAATCAGCCCCAGCATTTT	CASSYLFGAGDSSNQPQHF
-	TRBJ2-7	TRBV4-1	many	TGCGCCAGCAGCCAAGACCCCCCCCGACAGGTATTCCACGAGCAGTACTTC	CASSQDPPRQVFHEQYF
-	TRBJ1-2	TRBV3-1	many	TGTGCCAGCAGCCAGGGGGATTATGGCTACACCTTC	CASSQGDYGYTF
-	TRBJ1-2	TRBV6-1	few	TGTGCCAGCAGTCCCGGGGAATATGGCTACACCTTC	CASSPGEYGYTF
-	TRBJ1-1	TRBV6-1	few	TGTGCCAGCAAGGAGGCGACACGGGCTTTCTTT	CASKEATRAFF
-	TRBJ2-5	TRBV10-3	many	TGTGCCATCAGTGGGAATTATGAAGAGACCCAGTACTTC	CAISGNYEETQYF
TRBD2	TRBJ2-1	TRBV19	many	TGTGCCAGTAGTAGGGGGACTAGCGGGAGTTTGGTCGATGAGCAGTTCTTC	CASSRGTSGSLVDEQFF
-	TRBJ1-4	TRBV12-3/TRBV12-4	many	TGTGCCAGCAGAATAACGGGGGGCAATAATGAAAAACTGTTTTTT	CASRITGGNNEKLFF
TRBD1	TRBJ1-2	TRBV28	-	TGTGCCACCAAACAGGGGGCGGACGCTGGCTACACCTTT	CATKQGADAGYTF
-	TRBJ2-5	TRBV5-1	many	TGCGCCAGCAGCTTGGCCGGGGCACTAGAGACCCAGTACTTC	CASSLAGALETQYF
-	TRBJ2-4	TRBV20-1	few	TGCAGTGTCGGGACGGTGGAATTAGCCAAAAACATTCAGTACTTC	CSVGTVELAKNIQYF
-	TRBJ2-1	TRBV7-7	many	TGTGCTAGCAGCCAACTAGGGAGTAATGAGCAGTTCTTC	CASSQLGSNEQFF
-	TRBJ2-3	TRBV7-8	many	TGTGCCAGCAGCCTAGGGGCAGGTAGATTCACAGATACGCAGTATTTT	CASSLGAGRFTDTQYF
TRBD2	TRBJ2-1	TRBV11-3	few	TGTGCCAGCAGCAGACAGACTAGCGGGAGCAATGAGCAGTTCTTC	CASSRQTSGSNEQFF
-	TRBJ2-7	TRBV20-1	-	TGCAGTGCTAGAACAGCGGGGACAGTCCAGCAGTACTTC	CSARTAGTVQQYF
-	TRBJ1-5	TRBV2	many	TGTGCCAGCAGTGTGAGCAGACAAAATCAGCCCCAGCATTTT	CASSVSRQNQPQHF
-	TRBJ2-1	TRBV13	many	TGTGCCAGCAGCTCCCCCGTCGGCCTAGCACTCCCCAATGAGCAGTTCTTC	CASSSPVGLALPNEQFF
TRBD1	TRBJ2-2	TRBV2	-	TGTGCCAGCAAGGGGCAGGGGGCGGGCACCGGGGAGCTGTTTTTT	CASKGQGAGTGELFF
-	TRBJ1-2	TRBV7-3	many	TGTGCCAGCGGGCTCGGCGGCGACTATGGCTACACCTTC	CASGLGGDYGYTF
TRBD2	TRBJ2-1	TRBV24-1	many	TGTGCCACCGCCGGGACTAGCGGGATGAATGAGCAGTTCTTC	CATAGTSGMNEQFF
-	TRBJ2-3	TRBV2	-	TGTGCCAGCAGTGAAGGGAACACAGATACGCAGTATTTT	CASSEGNTDTQYF
-	TRBJ1-1	TRBV5-1	many	TGCGCCAGCAGCTTGGAGAGCCGGCACACTGAAGCTTTCTTT	CASSLESRHTEAFF
TRBD1	TRBJ2-2	TRBV11-3	few	TGTGCCAGCAGCCCCAGGGGGCGGAACGGGGAGCTGTTTTTT	CASSPRGRNGELFF
TRBD2	TRBJ2-1	TRBV4-2	many	TGTGCCAGCAGCCAGGCCGCAGCGGGAGGATACAATGAGCAGTTCTTC	CASSQAAAGGYNEQFF
-	TRBJ1-1	TRBV6-1	many	TGTGCCAGCAGTGAAGGGAACGGGTGGAACACTGAAGCTTTCTTT	CASSEGNGWNTEAFF
-	TRBJ2-3	TRBV20-1	many	TGCAGTGCTAGAGTTCCGTACCGGTGGGCAGATACGCAGTATTTT	CSARVPYRWADTQYF
-	TRBJ1-2	TRBV28	many	TGTGCCAGCAGTTTACCACAACATAACTATGGCTACACCTTC	CASSLPQHNYGYTF
TRBD1	TRBJ2-7	TRBV20-1	many	TGCAGTGCTAGACGTGACAGGGATTACGAGCAGTACTTC	CSARRDRDYEQYF
-	TRBJ2-2	TRBV6-1	-	TGTGCCAGCAGTCTAGGGGCCGGGGAGCTGTTTTTT	CASSLGAGELFF
TRBD2	TRBJ2-1	TRBV3-1	many	TGTGCCAGCAGTCTAGCGGGAAAGTCCTACAATGAGCAGTTCTTC	CASSLAGKSYNEQFF
-	TRBJ2-3	TRBV24-1	-	TGTGCCACCAGTGATTTACAGGGACACACAGATACGCAGTATTTT	CATSDLQGHTDTQYF
-	TRBJ2-4	TRBV11-3	many	TGTGCCAGCAGCTTAGGGACTCGGGACATTCAGTACTTC	CASSLGTRDIQYF
TRBD2	TRBJ2-2	TRBV7-2	-	TGTGCCAGCAGCCCCCCTATGAGACTAGCGGGAGTAGGCAGGGAGCTGTTTTTT	CASSPPMRLAGVGRELFF
-	TRBJ1-1	TRBV28	few	TGTGCCAGCAGCCTACCAACCGGGGCATTGGTAGCTTTCTTT	CASSLPTGALVAFF
-	TRBJ1-5	TRBV7-2	many	TGTGCCAGCAGCTTCGACAGGAATAATCAGCCCCAGCATTTT	CASSFDRNNQPQHF